The clone carrying this T cell receptor (beta chain) was seen a handful of times. TCRdb reprocessed the RT-PCR reads with MiXCR, giving one entry per CDR3 protein. Here the sample spans over 800,000 distinct CDR3 sequences, less than 25% being singletons. The CDR3 totals 17 residues. Germline lookup yields CDR1 DFQATT and CDR2 SNEGSKA (reference sequence). V dropped 0 bases and J dropped 5; count of bases not matched to a gene: 11. This entry is derived from a study of response to subunit inactivated influenza vaccine. The sequence was obtained from a man between 50 and 59 years old who received an inactivated influenza vaccine. This chain uses TRBV20-1 with TRBJ2-3; 10 bases are a match to TRBD2. The sequenced sample was PBMCs from blood, obtained roughly 5 days after vaccination. This CDR3 is CSARDPTSGVLRDTQYF. CDR3 nucleotides: TGCAGTGCTAGAGACCCCACTAGCGGGGTTCTCCGAGATACGCAGTATTTT.